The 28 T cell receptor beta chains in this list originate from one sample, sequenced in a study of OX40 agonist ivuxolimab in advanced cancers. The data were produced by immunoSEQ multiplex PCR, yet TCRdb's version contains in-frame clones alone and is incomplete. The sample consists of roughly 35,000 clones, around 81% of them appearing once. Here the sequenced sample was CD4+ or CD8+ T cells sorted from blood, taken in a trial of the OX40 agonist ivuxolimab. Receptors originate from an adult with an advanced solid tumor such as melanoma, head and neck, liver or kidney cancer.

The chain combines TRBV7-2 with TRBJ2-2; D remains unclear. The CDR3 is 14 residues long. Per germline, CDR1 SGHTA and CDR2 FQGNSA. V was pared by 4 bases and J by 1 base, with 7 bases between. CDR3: CASSSQVNTGELFF. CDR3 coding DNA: TGTGCCAGCAGCTCTCAGGTGAACACCGGGGAGCTGTTTTTT.

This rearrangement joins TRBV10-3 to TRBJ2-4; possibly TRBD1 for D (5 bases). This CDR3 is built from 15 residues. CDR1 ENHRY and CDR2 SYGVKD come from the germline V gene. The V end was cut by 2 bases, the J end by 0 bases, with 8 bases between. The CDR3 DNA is TGTGCCATCAGTGAGGGGGCAATAGCCAAAAACATTCAGTACTTC. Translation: CAISEGAIAKNIQYF.

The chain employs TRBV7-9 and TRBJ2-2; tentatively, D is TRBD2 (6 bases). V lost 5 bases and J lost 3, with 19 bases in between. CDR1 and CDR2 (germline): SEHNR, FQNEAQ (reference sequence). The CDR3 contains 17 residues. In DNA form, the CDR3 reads TGTGCCAGCAGCCCGGGAGTGTGGGCCCCCCACACCGGGGAGCTGTTTTTT. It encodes CASSPGVWAPHTGELFF.

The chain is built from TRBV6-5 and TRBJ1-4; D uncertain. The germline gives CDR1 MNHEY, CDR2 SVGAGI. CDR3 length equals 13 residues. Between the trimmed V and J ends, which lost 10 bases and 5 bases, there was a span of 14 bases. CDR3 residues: CATVARENEKLFF. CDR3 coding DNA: TGTGCCACGGTAGCCCGGGAAAATGAAAAACTGTTTTTT.

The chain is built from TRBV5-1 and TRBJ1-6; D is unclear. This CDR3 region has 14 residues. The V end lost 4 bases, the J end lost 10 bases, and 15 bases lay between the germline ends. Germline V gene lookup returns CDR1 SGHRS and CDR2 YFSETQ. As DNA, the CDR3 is TGCGCCAGCAGCCCCACGGTCCCTCAGTCACCCCTCCACTTT. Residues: CASSPTVPQSPLHF.

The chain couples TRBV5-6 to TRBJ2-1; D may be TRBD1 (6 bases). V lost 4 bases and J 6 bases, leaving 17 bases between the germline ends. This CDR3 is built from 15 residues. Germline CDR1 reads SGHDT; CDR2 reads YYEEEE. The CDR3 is CASSGRDNFVNEQFF. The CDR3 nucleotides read TGTGCCAGCAGCGGCCGGGACAATTTCGTCAATGAGCAGTTCTTC.

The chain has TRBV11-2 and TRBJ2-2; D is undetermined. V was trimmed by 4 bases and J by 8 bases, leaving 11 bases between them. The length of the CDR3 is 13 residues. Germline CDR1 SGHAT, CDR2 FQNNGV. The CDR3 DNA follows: TGTGCCAGCAGCTCTGGCAGGATAGGGGAGCTGTTTTTT. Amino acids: CASSSGRIGELFF.

The CDR3 loop reads CASSLIAGGRIGNTIYF. The CDR3 DNA reads as TGTGCCAGCAGCTTGATTGCAGGGGGCCGAATTGGAAACACCATATATTTT. The chain uses TRBV5-6 and TRBJ1-3; 8 bases map to TRBD1. After removal of 1 base from V and 3 bases from J, the junction contained 9 bases not matched to a gene. The CDR3 length is 17 residues. The germline CDR1 and CDR2 sequences are SGHDT and YYEEEE.

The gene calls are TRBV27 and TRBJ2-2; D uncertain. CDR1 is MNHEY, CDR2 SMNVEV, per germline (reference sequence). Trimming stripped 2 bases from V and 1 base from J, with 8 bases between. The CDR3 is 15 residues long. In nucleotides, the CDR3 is TGTGCCAGCAGTTTACGCAGATTGAACACCGGGGAGCTGTTTTTT. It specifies CASSLRRLNTGELFF.

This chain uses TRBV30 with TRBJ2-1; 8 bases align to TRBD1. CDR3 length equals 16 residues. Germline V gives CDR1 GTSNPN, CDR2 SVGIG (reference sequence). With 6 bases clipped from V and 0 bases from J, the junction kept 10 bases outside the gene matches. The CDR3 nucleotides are TGTGCCTGCCAACCGGGACAGGCGAGCTCCTACAATGAGCAGTTCTTC. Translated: CACQPGQASSYNEQFF.

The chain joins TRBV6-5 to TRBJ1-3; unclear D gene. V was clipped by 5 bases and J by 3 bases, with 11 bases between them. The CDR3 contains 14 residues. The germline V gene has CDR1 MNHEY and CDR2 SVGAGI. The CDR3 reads CASSGGKHGNTIYF. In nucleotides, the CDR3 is TGTGCCAGCAGTGGCGGCAAGCATGGAAACACCATATATTTT.

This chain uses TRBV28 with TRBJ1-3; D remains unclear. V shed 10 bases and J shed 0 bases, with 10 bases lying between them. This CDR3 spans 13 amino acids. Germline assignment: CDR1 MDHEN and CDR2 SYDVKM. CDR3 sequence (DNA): TGTGCCATCAATGGTATCTCTGGAAACACCATATATTTT. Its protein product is CAINGISGNTIYF.

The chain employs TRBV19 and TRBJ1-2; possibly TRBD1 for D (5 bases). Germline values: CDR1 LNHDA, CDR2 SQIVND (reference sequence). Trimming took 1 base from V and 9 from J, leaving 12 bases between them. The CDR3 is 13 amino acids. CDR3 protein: CASSIAGGSRYTF. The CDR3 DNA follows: TGTGCCAGTAGTATAGCTGGGGGGAGCCGCTACACCTTC.

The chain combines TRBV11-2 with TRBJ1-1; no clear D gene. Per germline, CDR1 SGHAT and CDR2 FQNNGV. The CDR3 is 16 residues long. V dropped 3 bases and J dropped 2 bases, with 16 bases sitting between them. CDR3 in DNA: TGTGCCAGCAGCTTCTCTGGGAGTAATACTAACACTGAAGCTTTCTTT. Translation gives CASSFSGSNTNTEAFF.

This chain's CDR3 is CASSLVGQITDTQYF. The CDR3 DNA sequence: TGTGCCAGCAGCTTAGTTGGACAGATCACAGATACGCAGTATTTT. This chain joins TRBV7-2 and TRBJ2-3, with a weak D call TRBD1 (6 bases). V was trimmed by 1 base and J by 2 bases, leaving 10 bases between them. This CDR3 contains 15 residues. The germline V gene has CDR1 SGHTA and CDR2 FQGNSA.

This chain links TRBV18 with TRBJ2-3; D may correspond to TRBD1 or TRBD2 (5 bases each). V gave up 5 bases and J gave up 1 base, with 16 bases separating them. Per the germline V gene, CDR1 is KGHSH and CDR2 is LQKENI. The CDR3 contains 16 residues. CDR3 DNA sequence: TGTGCCAGCTCAGATATGGCTTTGGGGGGCACAGATACGCAGTATTTT. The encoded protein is CASSDMALGGTDTQYF. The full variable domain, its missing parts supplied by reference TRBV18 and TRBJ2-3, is NAGVMQNPRHLVRRRGQEARLRCSPMKGHSHVYWYRQLPEEGLKFMVYLQKENIIDESGMPKERFSAEFPKEGPSILRIQQVVRGDSAAYFCASSDMALGGTDTQYFGPGTRLTVL.

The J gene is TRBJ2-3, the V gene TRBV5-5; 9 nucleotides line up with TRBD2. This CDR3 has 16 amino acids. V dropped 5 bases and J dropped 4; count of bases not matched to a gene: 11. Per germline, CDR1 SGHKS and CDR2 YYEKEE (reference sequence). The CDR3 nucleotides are TGTGCCAGCAGTCGTCTGATTAGCGGGGGCCCAGATACGCAGTATTTT. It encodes CASSRLISGGPDTQYF.

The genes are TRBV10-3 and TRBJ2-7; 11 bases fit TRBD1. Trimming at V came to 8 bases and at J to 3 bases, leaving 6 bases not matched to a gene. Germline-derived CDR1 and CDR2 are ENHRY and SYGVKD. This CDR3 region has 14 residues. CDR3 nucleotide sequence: TGTGCCATCGCACGGGACAGGGGGAACTACGAGCAGTACTTC. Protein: CAIARDRGNYEQYF.

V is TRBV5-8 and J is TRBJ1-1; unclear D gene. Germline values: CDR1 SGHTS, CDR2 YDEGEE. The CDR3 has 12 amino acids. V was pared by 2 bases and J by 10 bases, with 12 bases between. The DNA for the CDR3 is TGTGCCAGCAGCTTTTATGAGGGTGGAGCTTTCTTT. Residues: CASSFYEGGAFF.

The CDR3 nucleotides read TGTGCCAGCGCCGCTTTAGCGGGGGGGTACAATGAGCAGTTCTTC. As protein: CASAALAGGYNEQFF. V usage is TRBV7-2 and J usage is TRBJ2-1, with 11 bases fitting TRBD2. Germline values: CDR1 SGHTA, CDR2 FQGNSA. The J segment lost 4 bases and the V segment lost 8 bases, leaving 7 bases of the junction unmatched. The length of the CDR3 is 15 residues. Looking up the rest from reference TRBV7-2 and TRBJ2-1 gives the full variable domain: GAGVSQSPSNKVTEKGKDVELRCDPISGHTALYWYRQSLGQGLEFLIYFQGNSAPDKSGLPSDRFSAERTGGSVSTLTIQRTQQEDSAVYLCASAALAGGYNEQFFGPGTRLTVL.

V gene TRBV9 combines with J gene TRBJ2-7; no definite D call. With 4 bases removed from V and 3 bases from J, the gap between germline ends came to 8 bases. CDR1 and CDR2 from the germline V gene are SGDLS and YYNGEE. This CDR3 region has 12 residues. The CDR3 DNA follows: TGTGCCAGCAGCCCTTCTGGCTACGAGCAGTACTTC. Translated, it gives CASSPSGYEQYF.

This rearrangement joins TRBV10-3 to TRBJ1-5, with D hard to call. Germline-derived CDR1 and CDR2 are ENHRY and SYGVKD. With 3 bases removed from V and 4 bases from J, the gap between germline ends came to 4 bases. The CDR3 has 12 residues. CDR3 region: CAISEWNQPQHF. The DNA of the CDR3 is TGTGCCATCAGTGAATGGAATCAGCCCCAGCATTTT.

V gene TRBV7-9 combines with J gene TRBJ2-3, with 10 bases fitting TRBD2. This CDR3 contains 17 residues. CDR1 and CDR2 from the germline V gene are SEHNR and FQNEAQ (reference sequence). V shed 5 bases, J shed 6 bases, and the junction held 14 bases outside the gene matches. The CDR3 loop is CASSTLGLAGVFDTQYF. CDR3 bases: TGTGCCAGCAGCACCCTGGGGCTAGCGGGAGTTTTTGATACGCAGTATTTT.

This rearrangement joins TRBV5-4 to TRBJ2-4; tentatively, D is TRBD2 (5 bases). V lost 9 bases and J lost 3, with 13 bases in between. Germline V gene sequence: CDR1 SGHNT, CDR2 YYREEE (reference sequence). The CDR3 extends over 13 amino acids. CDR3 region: CATSRVDKNIQYF. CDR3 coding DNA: TGTGCCACCTCGCGGGTGGACAAAAACATTCAGTACTTC.

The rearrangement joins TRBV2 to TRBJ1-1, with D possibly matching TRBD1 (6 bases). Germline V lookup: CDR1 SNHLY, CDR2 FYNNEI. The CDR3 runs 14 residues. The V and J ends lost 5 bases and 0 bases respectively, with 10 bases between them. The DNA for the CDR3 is TGTGCCAGCAGTCGGACAGCCGTGAACACTGAAGCTTTCTTT. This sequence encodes CASSRTAVNTEAFF. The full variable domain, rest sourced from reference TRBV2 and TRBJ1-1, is EPEVTQTPSHQVTQMGQEVILRCVPISNHLYFYWYRQILGQKVEFLVSFYNNEISEKSEIFDDQFSVERPDGSNFTLKIRSTKLEDSAMYFCASSRTAVNTEAFFGQGTRLTVV.

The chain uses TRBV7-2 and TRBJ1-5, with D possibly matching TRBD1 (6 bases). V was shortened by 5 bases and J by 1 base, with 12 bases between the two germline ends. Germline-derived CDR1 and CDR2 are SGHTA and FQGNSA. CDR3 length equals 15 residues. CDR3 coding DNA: TGTGCCAGCAGCAGGGGGGGGAACAGCAATCAGCCCCAGCATTTT. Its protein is CASSRGGNSNQPQHF.

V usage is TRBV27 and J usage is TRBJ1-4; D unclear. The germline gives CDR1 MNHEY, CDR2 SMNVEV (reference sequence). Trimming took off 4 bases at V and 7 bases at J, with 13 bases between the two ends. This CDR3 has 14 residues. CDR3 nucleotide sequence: TGTGCCAGCAGTTCCAAGGTTGCGGGTGAAAAACTGTTTTTT. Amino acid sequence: CASSSKVAGEKLFF.

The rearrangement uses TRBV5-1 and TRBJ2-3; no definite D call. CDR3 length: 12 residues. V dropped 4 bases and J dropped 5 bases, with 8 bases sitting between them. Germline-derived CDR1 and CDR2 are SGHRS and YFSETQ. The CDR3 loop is CASSDWGDTQYF. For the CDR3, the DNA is TGCGCCAGCAGCGACTGGGGAGATACGCAGTATTTT.